A single sample is the source of the 11 T cell receptor beta chains below, sequenced in a study of tumor and adjacent non-tumor tissue in lung cancer. A modified ARM-PCR protocol with three rounds of nested PCR amplified TCRbeta. TCRdb ran MiXCR on the multiplex PCR reads and lists one entry per CDR3 protein. The repertoire holds roughly 81,000 distinct CDR3 sequences, with approximately 68% as singletons. This sample's RNA came from whole unsorted tissue. Sequencing was carried out using lung tumor tissue. The source of these receptors is a woman in her 70s with non-small cell lung cancer.

About this clonotype: A read error may produce the germline difference seen at one junction end. V gene TRBV30 combines with J gene TRBJ2-3, with a tentative D call TRBD1 (6 bases). The germline V gene encodes CDR1 GTSNPN and CDR2 SVGIG (reference sequence). CDR3 length: 13 amino acids. The CDR3 bases are TGTGCCTGGACCCAGGGGTTGACAGATATGCAGTATTTT. Translated: CAWTQGLTDMQYF.

Points on this clonotype: Its ends do not fully match the called genes, so a read error is possible. V usage is TRBV12-3 or TRBV12-4 and J usage is TRBJ2-1, with a possible D match to TRBD1 (6 bases). The CDR3 is 12 amino acids. CDR3 bases: TGTGCCAGCAATCGCGGACAGAGTGAGCGGTTCTTC. It codes for CASNRGQSERFF.

This clonotype appeared many times. A read error may explain this, as a much larger clone is one base away. The V call is TRBV29-1, the J call TRBJ2-5; D is possibly TRBD2 (7 bases). CDR1 is SQVTM, CDR2 ANQGSEA, per germline. Between the trimmed V and J ends, which lost 7 bases and 4 bases, there was a span of 22 bases. The CDR3 consists of 15 residues. In nucleotides, the CDR3 is TGCAGCGGAGAGACGGCCGGGGGGCTTGGAGAGACCCAGTACTTC. Protein: CSGETAGGLGETQYF.

Within the sample, this clonotype is medium-sized (0.01 to 0.1%). This chain connects TRBV12-3 or TRBV12-4 to TRBJ2-5; the D is unclear. Between the trimmed V and J ends, which lost 6 bases and 4 bases, there was a span of 9 bases. The CDR3 sequence is 12 residues long. CDR3 sequence reads: CASSSPLETQYF. Written as DNA, the CDR3 is TGTGCCAGCAGCTCCCCCCTAGAGACCCAGTACTTC.

Notes on this clonotype: The junction does not match germline at one end; this may be a read error. This chain connects TRBV6-5 to TRBJ2-5, with TRBD2 matching 8 bases. This CDR3 has 14 residues. CDR1 is MNHEY, CDR2 SVGAGI, per germline. The CDR3 DNA is TGTGCCAGCGGTATCCCTAGCGGGTTGGAGACTCAGTACTTC. It is translated as CASGIPSGLETQYF.

This clonotype was recorded only once. Since no conserved phenylalanine or tryptophan closes the CDR3, a read error is the likely cause. The V and J genes are TRBV6-5 and TRBJ2-5, with D perhaps TRBD2 (7 bases). Germline V gene data show CDR1 as MNHEY and CDR2 as SVGAGI. The germline V and J ends were trimmed by 2 bases and 3 bases, with 16 bases remaining between them. This CDR3 spans 16 amino acids. DNA of the CDR3: TGTGCCAGCAGTTACACGCTTGGGGAGGGGGAAGAGACCCAGTACTCA. It specifies CASSYTLGEGEETQYS.

This clonotype showed up many times. V is TRBV12-3 or TRBV12-4 and J is TRBJ2-7; D tentatively reads TRBD1 or TRBD2 (5 bases each). Trimming took 5 bases from V and 11 from J, leaving 19 bases between them. The CDR3 sequence is 13 residues long. CDR3 residues: CASSLSPGAMEYF. Written as DNA, the CDR3 is TGTGCCAGCAGTCTTAGCCCCGGGGCGATGGAGTACTTC.

This clonotype was counted only a few times. An end of the junction does not agree with germline; a read error may underlie this. The chain employs TRBV5-1 and TRBJ2-7; D might be TRBD2 (6 bases). This CDR3 contains 13 residues. Per germline, CDR1 SGHRS and CDR2 YFSETQ. The CDR3 here is CTSSSEGLGEQYF. The CDR3 nucleotides read TGCACCAGCAGCTCGGAGGGATTAGGCGAGCAGTACTTC.

The genes are TRBV10-2 and TRBJ1-1, with TRBD1 matching over 9 bases. The CDR3 has 15 amino acids. Germline V gene lookup returns CDR1 WSHSY and CDR2 SAAADI. V lost 7 bases to trimming and J lost 3 bases; unmatched junction nucleotides: 9. CDR3 sequence (DNA): TGCGCCAGCACCACCGGGACAGGGATAGACACTGAAGCTTTCTTT. This sequence encodes CASTTGTGIDTEAFF.

As regards this clonotype: An end of the junction does not agree with germline; a read error may underlie this. Here the CDR3 reads CASSPRVGPETQCF. CDR3 bases: TGTGCCAGCAGCCCTAGGGTCGGGCCGGAGACCCAGTGCTTC. This chain connects TRBV7-8 to TRBJ2-5, with unresolved D. The V gene's germline CDR1 is SGHVS and CDR2 FQNEAQ. CDR3 length: 14 amino acids.

Concerning this clonotype: It may be a read error: a sequence one base away is much more abundant. The chain combines TRBV7-9 with TRBJ1-1; the D gene is possibly TRBD1 (6 bases). Germline V gene lookup returns CDR1 SEHNR and CDR2 FQNEAQ (reference sequence). The CDR3 has 15 residues. CDR3 in DNA: TGTGCCAGCAGCTCAGGGGTATCGCGGAACAGTGAAGCTTTCTTT. Its protein product is CASSSGVSRNSEAFF.